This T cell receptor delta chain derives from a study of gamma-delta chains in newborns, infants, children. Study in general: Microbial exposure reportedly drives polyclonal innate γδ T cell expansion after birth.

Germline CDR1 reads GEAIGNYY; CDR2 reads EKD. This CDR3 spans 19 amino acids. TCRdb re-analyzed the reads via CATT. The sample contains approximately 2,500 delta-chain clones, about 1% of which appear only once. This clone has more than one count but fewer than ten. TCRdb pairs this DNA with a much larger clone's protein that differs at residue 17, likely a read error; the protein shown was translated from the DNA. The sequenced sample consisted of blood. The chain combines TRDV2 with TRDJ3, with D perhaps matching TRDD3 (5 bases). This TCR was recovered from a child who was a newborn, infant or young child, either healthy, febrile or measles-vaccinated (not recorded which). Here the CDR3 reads CACDTVDGSGTWDTRQVFF. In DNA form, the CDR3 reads TGTGCCTGTGACACGGTGGATGGGTCTGGGACCTGGGACACCCGACAGGTGTTTTTC.